The rows below give T cell receptor beta chains drawn from one sample of a study of T cell responses to AZD1222 COVID-19 vaccine. TCRdb's table, derived via immunoSEQ multiplex PCR, lists solely in-frame clones and lacks some. The sample comprises 110,000 or so clones, more than 75% of which are singletons, and about 9.1% rests with the top ten. The sequencing used peripheral blood, collected on day 0 of AZD1222 vaccination. The receptors originated from an adult in good health. The CDR3 runs from the conserved cysteine through the conserved F or W. The D gene is left open where the match is weak. Only part of the rows carry a size: once, few, many, or a class if the clone is expanded.

clone_size: NA; j_call: TRBJ1-5; v_call: TRBV11-2; d_call: NA; cdr3_nt: TGTGCCAGCAGCCCCACCCTTAGCGCAACGGTGAGGCCCCAGCATTTT; cdr3_aa: CASSPTLSATVRPQHF
clone_size: NA; j_call: TRBJ1-4; v_call: TRBV5-1; d_call: NA; cdr3_nt: TGCGCCAGCAGCTTGATAGGGGACAATGAAAAACTGTTTTTT; cdr3_aa: CASSLIGDNEKLFF
clone_size: NA; j_call: TRBJ2-1; v_call: TRBV21-1; d_call: NA; cdr3_nt: TGTGCCAGCCTTAAGACAGGGGAGCAGTTCTTC; cdr3_aa: CASLKTGEQFF
clone_size: NA; j_call: TRBJ1-1; v_call: TRBV10-3; d_call: TRBD1; cdr3_nt: TGTGCCATCAGAGGGACAGGGGGCGCGGATGCTTTCTTT; cdr3_aa: CAIRGTGGADAFF
clone_size: NA; j_call: TRBJ2-3; v_call: TRBV6-6; d_call: NA; cdr3_nt: TGTGCCAGCAGTTACTCGGGAGTAACAGATACGCAGTATTTT; cdr3_aa: CASSYSGVTDTQYF
clone_size: NA; j_call: TRBJ2-3; v_call: TRBV5-4; d_call: NA; cdr3_nt: TGTGCCAGCACCCCGACGGGGGTCGGCACAGATACGCAGTATTTT; cdr3_aa: CASTPTGVGTDTQYF
clone_size: NA; j_call: TRBJ2-5; v_call: TRBV4-3; d_call: TRBD2; cdr3_nt: TGCGCCAGCAGCCTAGCGGGAGGGCCGAGGGAGACCCAGTACTTC; cdr3_aa: CASSLAGGPRETQYF
clone_size: NA; j_call: TRBJ2-7; v_call: TRBV20-1; d_call: TRBD2; cdr3_nt: TGCAGTGCTAGTTTTGGGACTAGCGGGGGGAGGTCCTACGAGCAGTACTTC; cdr3_aa: CSASFGTSGGRSYEQYF
clone_size: NA; j_call: TRBJ2-7; v_call: TRBV5-1; d_call: NA; cdr3_nt: TGCGCCAGCAGCCCGGGCCCCTTACGCTACGAGCAGTACTTC; cdr3_aa: CASSPGPLRYEQYF
clone_size: NA; j_call: TRBJ2-2; v_call: TRBV12-3/TRBV12-4; d_call: NA; cdr3_nt: TGTGCCAGCAGTTTGACCAGGCCCGGGGAGCTGTTTTTT; cdr3_aa: CASSLTRPGELFF
clone_size: NA; j_call: TRBJ2-7; v_call: TRBV7-9; d_call: TRBD2; cdr3_nt: TGTGCCAGCAGCTCACTTAGCGGGAGCTACTCCTACGAGCAGTACTTC; cdr3_aa: CASSSLSGSYSYEQYF
clone_size: NA; j_call: TRBJ2-1; v_call: TRBV28; d_call: TRBD1; cdr3_nt: TGTGCCAGCAGTTGGGGGACAGGGGGCTACAATGAGCAGTTCTTC; cdr3_aa: CASSWGTGGYNEQFF
clone_size: NA; j_call: TRBJ1-2; v_call: TRBV5-8; d_call: TRBD1; cdr3_nt: TGTGCCAGCAGCGCGGGACAGGCAAACTATGGCTACACCTTC; cdr3_aa: CASSAGQANYGYTF
clone_size: NA; j_call: TRBJ2-7; v_call: TRBV7-9; d_call: NA; cdr3_nt: TGTGCCAGCAGCTTAGGGCCCAACTACGAGCAGTACTTC; cdr3_aa: CASSLGPNYEQYF
clone_size: NA; j_call: TRBJ1-2; v_call: TRBV28; d_call: NA; cdr3_nt: TGTGCCAGCAGACGTCTGGACTATGGCTACACCTTC; cdr3_aa: CASRRLDYGYTF
clone_size: NA; j_call: TRBJ2-7; v_call: TRBV11-2; d_call: TRBD1; cdr3_nt: TGTGCCAGCAGCACGGACAGGGGTGTTACCTACGAGCAGTACTTC; cdr3_aa: CASSTDRGVTYEQYF
clone_size: NA; j_call: TRBJ1-2; v_call: TRBV28; d_call: NA; cdr3_nt: TGTGCCAGCAACGGAGGGACACCCGGGTACTATGGCTACACCTTC; cdr3_aa: CASNGGTPGYYGYTF
clone_size: few; j_call: TRBJ1-6; v_call: TRBV19; d_call: NA; cdr3_nt: TGTGCCAGTAGGAGACAGGTCAATTCACCCCTCCACTTT; cdr3_aa: CASRRQVNSPLHF
clone_size: NA; j_call: TRBJ2-3; v_call: TRBV24-1; d_call: TRBD1; cdr3_nt: TGTGCCACCAGTGATCCTGCCGGGACAGGTCGCACAGATACGCAGTATTTT; cdr3_aa: CATSDPAGTGRTDTQYF
clone_size: NA; j_call: TRBJ2-7; v_call: TRBV30; d_call: TRBD2; cdr3_nt: TGTGCCTGGACGGCGGGAGGGCCTCGGAGCTCCTACGAGCAGTACTTC; cdr3_aa: CAWTAGGPRSSYEQYF
clone_size: NA; j_call: TRBJ1-2; v_call: TRBV29-1; d_call: NA; cdr3_nt: TGCAGCGTTGAATGGCAGAACTATGGCTACACCTTC; cdr3_aa: CSVEWQNYGYTF
clone_size: NA; j_call: TRBJ2-7; v_call: TRBV30; d_call: NA; cdr3_nt: TGTGCCTGGACCAGCGTAGGTACCTACGAGCAGTACTTC; cdr3_aa: CAWTSVGTYEQYF
clone_size: NA; j_call: TRBJ1-6; v_call: TRBV30; d_call: TRBD1; cdr3_nt: TGTGCCTGGAGCGAGAACAGGGGAAGCTCCTATAATTCACCCCTCCACTTT; cdr3_aa: CAWSENRGSSYNSPLHF
clone_size: NA; j_call: TRBJ2-2; v_call: TRBV7-2; d_call: NA; cdr3_nt: TGTGCCAGCAGCTTACTGTTACAGGGTTTAGGCACCGGGGAGCTGTTTTTT; cdr3_aa: CASSLLLQGLGTGELFF
clone_size: NA; j_call: TRBJ2-2; v_call: TRBV7-2; d_call: TRBD2; cdr3_nt: TGTGCCAGCAGCTTTCGCGGGGGGACCGGGGAGCTGTTTTTT; cdr3_aa: CASSFRGGTGELFF
clone_size: NA; j_call: TRBJ1-4; v_call: TRBV19; d_call: NA; cdr3_nt: TGTGCCACCCGAGGCGGGGTCACTAATGAAAAACTGTTTTTT; cdr3_aa: CATRGGVTNEKLFF
clone_size: NA; j_call: TRBJ2-7; v_call: TRBV5-1; d_call: NA; cdr3_nt: TGCGCCAGCAGCTTGGCCAGCGGCTTCTACGAGCAGTACTTC; cdr3_aa: CASSLASGFYEQYF
clone_size: NA; j_call: TRBJ1-2; v_call: TRBV28; d_call: NA; cdr3_nt: TGTGCCAGCACCCAGCTAGCGGAGATACTCCACTATGGCTACACCTTC; cdr3_aa: CASTQLAEILHYGYTF
clone_size: NA; j_call: TRBJ2-2; v_call: TRBV5-1; d_call: NA; cdr3_nt: TGCGCCAGCAGCTCAGGAGGGCCCGGGGAGCTGTTTTTT; cdr3_aa: CASSSGGPGELFF
clone_size: NA; j_call: TRBJ2-1; v_call: TRBV4-1; d_call: NA; cdr3_nt: TGCGCCAGCAGCTCAACGGGGGAGCTAGTGTACAATGAGCAGTTCTTC; cdr3_aa: CASSSTGELVYNEQFF
clone_size: NA; j_call: TRBJ2-1; v_call: TRBV27; d_call: NA; cdr3_nt: TGTGCCAGCAGTTTTGGGGGGACAGTGGTCAATGAGCAGTTCTTC; cdr3_aa: CASSFGGTVVNEQFF
clone_size: NA; j_call: TRBJ2-3; v_call: TRBV27; d_call: NA; cdr3_nt: TGTGCCAGCAGTCTAAAGCCCCTAGATACGCAGTATTTT; cdr3_aa: CASSLKPLDTQYF